The T cell receptor (beta chain) described here comes from a study of blood T cells in healthy people across ages. Broader study findings: With age, beta diversity per million T cells declined roughly linearly, significantly by approximately 40.

A second PCR of roughly 7 to 11 cycles used a sample-barcoded 5' primer and a J-beta primer mix. Tags on each cDNA molecule came from a template-switch adaptor with 12 random nucleotides. TCRdb redid the calling of the 5' RACE reads with MiXCR, one entry per CDR3 protein. This sample yields about 1.8 million distinct CDR3 sequences, of which around half are seen a single time; 2.1% belongs to the top ten. Comment on this clonotype: Its target is not known.

Germline CDR1 reads MNHNY; CDR2 reads SVGAGI (reference sequence). This CDR3 is 15 amino acids long. The V end lost 5 bases, the J end lost 4 bases, and 15 bases lay between the germline ends. This TCR derives from a middle-aged woman in good health. J is TRBJ1-5 and V is TRBV6-6; D is uncertain. Sample: blood. The CDR3 DNA sequence: TGTGCCAGCAGTCTGATTGAGGGTCCAAATCAGCCCCAGCATTTT. It encodes CASSLIEGPNQPQHF.